These 2 T cell receptor beta chains were sequenced from one sample in a study of T cell responses to AZD1222 COVID-19 vaccine. Profiled with immunoSEQ multiplex PCR; TCRdb holds only in-frame clones, not every one. Of around 130,000 clones listed, 85% to 95% are singletons. Source: peripheral blood, taken on day 0 of AZD1222 vaccination. The receptors originated from an adult in good health.

V and J are TRBV9 and TRBJ2-3; D is possibly TRBD2 (5 bases). V was pared by 0 bases and J by 2 bases, with 13 bases between. Germline V gene sequence: CDR1 SGDLS, CDR2 YYNGEE. This CDR3 comprises 16 residues. The CDR3 coding sequence is TGTGCCAGCAGCGTAGGTACTAGTATATTCACAGATACGCAGTATTTT. It translates to CASSVGTSIFTDTQYF.

This sequence joins TRBV7-2 and TRBJ1-2; D may be TRBD1 (6 bases). The V end was cut by 1 base, the J end by 8 bases, with 17 bases between. The CDR3 loop spans 15 amino acids. Germline CDR1 is SGHTA and CDR2 is FQGNSA. CDR3 in amino acids: CASSLGQNREGGYTF. The CDR3 DNA reads TGTGCCAGCAGCTTAGGCCAAAACAGGGAGGGGGGCTACACCTTC. The full variable domain, in which reference TRBV7-2 and TRBJ1-2 provide the parts outside the CDR3, is GAGVSQSPSNKVTEKGKDVELRCDPISGHTALYWYRQSLGQGLEFLIYFQGNSAPDKSGLPSDRFSAERTGGSVSTLTIQRTQQEDSAVYLCASSLGQNREGGYTFGSGTRLTVV.